These 10 T cell receptor beta chains share one sample of origin, sequenced in a study of early T cells in non-severe SARS-CoV-2 infection. TCRdb used MiXCR to reprocess the 5' RACE reads, holding one entry per CDR3 protein. The table has about 61,000 distinct CDR3 sequences, roughly 8.8% seen once; the top ten hold 1.2%. The sample comprised whole blood. Every receptor here comes from an adult who was a healthcare worker with PCR-confirmed SARS-CoV-2 infection or an uninfected control (not recorded which).

This clonotype was seen only a few times. The chain couples TRBV29-1 to TRBJ1-2; D remains ambiguous. With 7 bases removed from V and 7 bases from J, the gap between germline ends came to 19 bases. The germline CDR1 and CDR2 sequences are SQVTM and ANQGSEA. The CDR3 runs 13 residues. DNA for the CDR3: TGCAGCGCACGAACAAGGGTGAGGGTTGGCTACACCTTC. As protein: CSARTRVRVGYTF.

This clonotype has only a few counts. V is TRBV6-6 and J is TRBJ1-4, with D possibly matching TRBD1 (5 bases). The germline gives CDR1 MNHNY, CDR2 SVGAGI (reference sequence). Trimming cost V 5 bases and J 10 bases, with 17 bases left between them. The CDR3 spans 14 residues. CDR3 bases: TGTGCCAGCAGTCCGGGAGCTCAGGGAGGAAAACTGTTTTTT. Its translation: CASSPGAQGGKLFF.

This clonotype came up a few times. The chain has TRBV20-1 and TRBJ1-2; no clear D gene. This CDR3 has 14 residues. Germline lookup yields CDR1 DFQATT and CDR2 SNEGSKA (reference sequence). V lost 1 base, J lost 0 bases, and 9 bases lay in between. Here the CDR3 DNA reads TGCAGTGCTAGAGGTGGGCAAACTAACTATGGCTACACCTTC. Protein sequence: CSARGGQTNYGYTF.

This clonotype came up a few times. The gene calls are TRBV6-6 and TRBJ1-3; D is uncertain. With 6 bases removed from V and 0 bases from J, the gap between germline ends came to 12 bases. Germline CDR1 MNHNY, CDR2 SVGAGI (reference sequence). There are 15 residues in the CDR3. Here the CDR3 DNA reads TGTGCCAGCAGATTACACCTCCGCTCTGGAAACACCATATATTTT. Amino acids: CASRLHLRSGNTIYF.

The V call is TRBV3-1, the J call TRBJ1-1; TRBD1 is a possible D gene (5 bases). The CDR3 totals 17 residues. Trimming took 4 bases from V and 3 from J, leaving 21 bases between them. CDR1 is LGHDT, CDR2 YNNKEL, per germline (reference sequence). CDR3: CASSRSDTSRRDTEAFF. DNA for the CDR3: TGTGCCAGCAGCCGTTCGGACACTTCAAGAAGGGACACTGAAGCTTTCTTT.

Only a few counts were recorded for this clonotype. CDR3 DNA sequence: TGTGCCAGCAGCCCGGGGACAGACAATTCACCCCTCCACTTT. Translating it yields CASSPGTDNSPLHF. The chain carries TRBV12-3 or TRBV12-4 and TRBJ1-6; 7 positions agree with TRBD1. The CDR3 runs to 14 residues. The V segment lost 6 bases and the J segment 7 bases; nucleotides outside the gene matches: 6.

On this clonotype itself: Sequence at one end of the junction differs from germline and may be a read error. The rearrangement uses TRBV5-1 and TRBJ2-3, with D uncertain. CDR1 is SGHRS, CDR2 YFSETQ, per germline. The length of the CDR3 is 15 residues. CDR3 residues: CASSRSNKNTDTQNF. CDR3 bases: TGCGCCAGCAGCAGGAGCAACAAGAACACAGATACGCAGAATTTT.

This clonotype has only a few counts. This chain connects TRBV6-1 to TRBJ1-2; D is uncertain. This CDR3 comprises 10 residues. Germline V gene sequence: CDR1 MNHNS, CDR2 SASEGT. Between the trimmed V and J ends, which lost 5 bases and 6 bases, there was a span of 4 bases. The CDR3: CASSRDGYTF. The CDR3 DNA follows: TGTGCCAGCAGTCGGGATGGCTACACCTTC.

This chain connects TRBV24-1 to TRBJ1-5; D unresolved. The CDR3 loop spans 17 amino acids. From germline, CDR1 is KGHDR and CDR2 SFDVKD. V was trimmed by 3 bases and J by 0 bases, leaving 14 bases between them. The CDR3: CATSDDSRSPSNQPQHF. CDR3 bases: TGTGCCACCAGTGATGACTCTCGGTCCCCTAGCAATCAGCCCCAGCATTTT.

This clonotype was seen only a few times. The J gene is TRBJ2-1, the V gene TRBV7-2, with 10 bases lining up with TRBD2. Per germline, CDR1 SGHTA and CDR2 FQGNSA. This CDR3 contains 15 residues. Germline trimming cut 5 bases from V and 7 bases from J; bases unmatched to any gene: 8. CDR3 protein: CASSATSGVRNEQFF. The CDR3 region has the DNA TGTGCCAGCAGCGCCACTAGCGGGGTTCGGAATGAGCAGTTCTTC.